This entry lists 28 T cell receptor beta chains sequenced from one sample in a study of blood T cell repertoires in COVID-19. Clones were read by immunoSEQ multiplex PCR, and TCRdb kept only the in-frame ones, dropping some. The table records hundreds of thousands of clones, about 91% of them present only once. The specimen was PBMCs or T cells enriched from blood (not recorded which). The receptors were gathered from a woman between 18 and 30 years old who had recovered from COVID-19.

The gene calls are TRBV28 and TRBJ1-4; TRBD1 agrees at 10 bases. Trimming took 4 bases from V and 8 from J; bases not matched to a gene: 7. This CDR3 region has 15 residues. Per the germline V gene, CDR1 is MDHEN and CDR2 is SYDVKM. The CDR3: CASSSLGTGEEKLFF. CDR3 DNA: TGTGCCAGCAGTTCCCTCGGGACAGGGGAGGAAAAACTGTTTTTT.

V and J are TRBV9 and TRBJ1-4, with D unresolved. V lost 4 bases to trimming and J lost 5 bases, with 12 bases between them. This CDR3 spans 14 amino acids. Looked up from germline, CDR1 is SGDLS and CDR2 is YYNGEE. In nucleotides, the CDR3 is TGTGCCAGCAGCCCGCGGAACCTCAATGAAAAACTGTTTTTT. Translating it yields CASSPRNLNEKLFF.

The CDR3 region has the DNA TGTGCCAGCAGCTTAGAAGACAGGGGATTCTATGGCTACACCTTC. Its translation is CASSLEDRGFYGYTF. This chain connects TRBV7-2 to TRBJ1-2; 8 bases align to TRBD1. From germline, CDR1 is SGHTA and CDR2 FQGNSA. The CDR3 consists of 15 residues. The junction had 5 bases not matched to a gene; V was cut back by 1 base and J by 4 bases.

The J gene is TRBJ2-7, the V gene TRBV20-1; 7 bases line up with TRBD1. This CDR3 spans 14 amino acids. V shed 3 bases and J 2 bases; nucleotides not matched to a gene: 7. The germline V gene encodes CDR1 DFQATT and CDR2 SNEGSKA (reference sequence). CDR3 amino acids: CSASWNRGAYEQYF. In nucleotides, the CDR3 is TGCAGTGCTAGTTGGAACAGGGGAGCCTACGAGCAGTACTTC.

The chain has TRBV28 and TRBJ2-7, with D possibly matching TRBD2 (6 bases). V was trimmed by 7 bases and J by 5 bases, leaving 24 bases between them. The CDR3 runs 16 residues. The germline V gene encodes CDR1 MDHEN and CDR2 SYDVKM. CDR3 DNA: TGTGCCAGCAATAAATCTACCGGGACTCGGGGCCACGAGCAGTACTTC. This sequence encodes CASNKSTGTRGHEQYF.

V gene TRBV2 combines with J gene TRBJ2-5, with D possibly TRBD2 on 7 matching bases. CDR1 and CDR2 from the germline V gene are SNHLY and FYNNEI. The CDR3 totals 13 residues. V was clipped by 7 bases and J by 4 bases, with 13 bases between them. CDR3 coding DNA: TGTGCCAGCACCCGGGGGGCTCTAGAGACCCAGTACTTC. Its protein is CASTRGALETQYF. The variable domain in full, with the rest retrieved from reference TRBV2 and TRBJ2-5, is EPEVTQTPSHQVTQMGQEVILRCVPISNHLYFYWYRQILGQKVEFLVSFYNNEISEKSEIFDDQFSVERPDGSNFTLKIRSTKLEDSAMYFCASTRGALETQYFGPGTRLLVL.

The J gene is TRBJ1-5, the V gene TRBV7-8; D possibly corresponds to TRBD1 (5 bases). The CDR3 sequence is 19 residues long. The germline gives CDR1 SGHVS, CDR2 FQNEAQ. V was shortened by 5 bases and J by 3 bases, with 26 bases between the two germline ends. The DNA of the CDR3 is TGTGCCAGCAGCCAACTTGACCTAAGGAGGGGTAGATACAATCAGCCCCAGCATTTT. Its protein is CASSQLDLRRGRYNQPQHF.

This chain uses TRBV7-2 with TRBJ1-2; possibly TRBD1 for D (6 bases). Per the germline V gene, CDR1 is SGHTA and CDR2 is FQGNSA. Trimming took 1 base from V and 7 from J, leaving 13 bases between them. The CDR3 has 14 amino acids. DNA of the CDR3: TGTGCCAGCAGCTTAGATCGGGGGGCGAGTGGCTACACCTTC. Amino acids: CASSLDRGASGYTF.

The chain carries TRBV7-9 and TRBJ2-7; 10 bases are shared with TRBD2. The ends lost 5 bases at V and 3 bases at J; junction bases unmatched: 4. Germline assignment: CDR1 SEHNR and CDR2 FQNEAQ (reference sequence). This CDR3 is built from 14 residues. In DNA form, the CDR3 reads TGTGCCAGCAGCCACGGACTAGCGGACTACGAGCAGTACTTC. Translated: CASSHGLADYEQYF. The whole variable domain, remainder taken from reference TRBV7-9 and TRBJ2-7, is DTGVSQNPRHKITKRGQNVTFRCDPISEHNRLYWYRQTLGQGPEFLTYFQNEAQLEKSRLLSDRFSAERPKGSFSTLEIQRTEQGDSAMYLCASSHGLADYEQYFGPGTRLTVT.

This sequence joins TRBV14 and TRBJ1-1, with 10 bases fitting TRBD1. Germline trimming cut 1 base from V and 0 bases from J; bases unmatched to any gene: 8. Germline CDR1 and CDR2: SGHDN and FVKESK. There are 18 residues in the CDR3. The CDR3 sequence: CASSQGPGQGLMNTEAFF. For the CDR3, the DNA is TGTGCCAGCAGCCAAGGGCCGGGACAGGGGCTCATGAACACTGAAGCTTTCTTT.

The chain recombines TRBV9 with TRBJ2-3; tentative D call: TRBD2 (5 bases). The V and J ends lost 3 bases and 6 bases respectively, with 5 bases between them. Germline-derived CDR1 and CDR2 are SGDLS and YYNGEE. CDR3 size: 11 residues. The CDR3 DNA reads as TGTGCCAGCAGCGCGGGGGATACGCAGTATTTT. Translating it yields CASSAGDTQYF.

The chain is built from TRBV5-1 and TRBJ2-1; D perhaps matches TRBD2 (5 bases). V was pared by 0 bases and J by 5 bases, with 21 bases between. The germline gives CDR1 SGHRS, CDR2 YFSETQ. CDR3 length: 18 amino acids. The CDR3 sequence is CASSLVMSSRDGNNEQFF. The CDR3 bases are TGCGCCAGCAGCTTGGTCATGTCCTCACGCGACGGGAACAATGAGCAGTTCTTC.

The chain has TRBV7-6 and TRBJ2-3; D is perhaps TRBD2 (6 bases). This CDR3 comprises 14 residues. The V gene lost 2 bases and the J gene lost 4 bases, with 10 bases spanning the gap. Germline-derived CDR1 and CDR2 are SGHVS and FNYEAQ. Written as DNA, the CDR3 is TGTGCCAGCAGCTTAAGGAGGGGATCAGATACGCAGTATTTT. It codes for CASSLRRGSDTQYF.

In this sample, this clone turned up a few times. This chain connects TRBV5-4 to TRBJ1-3; D is unresolved. CDR1 is SGHNT and CDR2 is YYREEE in the germline V gene (reference sequence). With 0 bases removed from V and 0 bases from J, the gap between germline ends came to 7 bases. The CDR3 runs 15 residues. Here the CDR3 DNA reads TGTGCCAGCAGCTTGGAGTCCTACTCTGGAAACACCATATATTTT. This translates into CASSLESYSGNTIYF.

V gene TRBV7-2 combines with J gene TRBJ1-1, with D perhaps matching TRBD1 (5 bases). The V end was cut by 1 base, the J end by 7 bases, with 10 bases between. The CDR3 length is 13 residues. Germline loops: CDR1 SGHTA, CDR2 FQGNSA. Written as DNA, the CDR3 is TGTGCCAGCAGCTTAGGGGGGGTAGATGAAGCTTTCTTT. Translating gives CASSLGGVDEAFF.

V is TRBV7-2 and J is TRBJ1-1, with D perhaps matching TRBD1 (6 bases). There are 15 residues in the CDR3. Looked up from germline, CDR1 is SGHTA and CDR2 is FQGNSA. V was shortened by 6 bases and J by 5 bases, with 19 bases between the two germline ends. The DNA of the CDR3 is TGTGCCAGCAGGACTCAGTCACAGGGTACAACTGAAGCTTTCTTT. This gives the protein CASRTQSQGTTEAFF.

The chain is built from TRBV7-2 and TRBJ2-3; 11 bases align to TRBD1. The V and J ends lost 5 bases and 5 bases, in that order; junction bases with no gene match: 6. The CDR3 runs to 15 residues. CDR1 and CDR2 (germline): SGHTA, FQGNSA. The CDR3 spells CASSPDRGRIDTQYF. The CDR3, as DNA: TGTGCCAGCAGCCCGGACAGGGGGCGCATAGATACGCAGTATTTT.

V gene TRBV19 combines with J gene TRBJ1-5; no reliable D call. Trimming took off 5 bases at V and 6 bases at J, with 14 bases between the two ends. Germline V CDR1 and CDR2: LNHDA, SQIVND (reference sequence). This CDR3 has 14 residues. CDR3 region: CASSFDGEVQPQHF. In DNA, the CDR3 is TGTGCCAGTAGTTTCGACGGGGAGGTTCAGCCCCAGCATTTT.

This chain joins TRBV5-4 and TRBJ2-1; the match to TRBD1 covers 8 bases. This CDR3 has 13 residues. V dropped 2 bases and J dropped 8; count of bases not matched to a gene: 3. The germline V gene has CDR1 SGHNT and CDR2 YYREEE (reference sequence). The CDR3 coding sequence is TGTGCCAGCAGCTTTGACAGGGGCCATGAGCAGTTCTTC. Amino acids: CASSFDRGHEQFF. Filled out from reference TRBV5-4 and TRBJ2-1, the complete variable domain reads ETGVTQSPTHLIKTRGQQVTLRCSSQSGHNTVSWYQQALGQGPQFIFQYYREEENGRGNFPPRFSGLQFPNYSSELNVNALELDDSALYLCASSFDRGHEQFFGPGTRLTVL.

The gene calls are TRBV29-1 and TRBJ1-2; a weak D match, TRBD1 (5 bases). Germline-derived CDR1 and CDR2 are SQVTM and ANQGSEA. The CDR3 is 12 amino acids. Trimming took off 1 base at V and 6 bases at J, with 9 bases between the two ends. CDR3 sequence: CSVEGRQNGYTF. The DNA for the CDR3 is TGCAGCGTTGAAGGAAGACAGAATGGCTACACCTTC.

The rearrangement links TRBV5-1 to TRBJ1-1, with 8 bases that match TRBD1. CDR3 length equals 16 residues. V shed 4 bases, J shed 6 bases, and the junction held 14 bases outside the gene matches. Germline-derived CDR1 and CDR2 are SGHRS and YFSETQ. The CDR3 DNA sequence: TGCGCCAGCAGCCTGACGATCACCAGGGGGCAGGCTGAAGCTTTCTTT. This encodes CASSLTITRGQAEAFF.

This chain uses TRBV6-5 with TRBJ1-6, with 8 positions matching TRBD1. V lost 6 bases to trimming and J lost 4 bases; unmatched junction nucleotides: 5. This CDR3 region has 15 residues. CDR1 is MNHEY, CDR2 SVGAGI, per germline. The DNA for the CDR3 is TGTGCCAGCAGGGGGGACAGGCCGTATAATTCACCCCTCCACTTT. Translation gives CASRGDRPYNSPLHF.

V is TRBV11-2 and J is TRBJ1-2; a possible D gene is TRBD1 (6 bases). Germline CDR1 reads SGHAT; CDR2 reads FQNNGV. Trimming took off 2 bases at V and 2 bases at J, with 9 bases between the two ends. CDR3 length: 14 residues. CDR3 nucleotide sequence: TGTGCCAGCAGCTTAAGTGGACAGAACTATGGCTACACCTTC. Amino acid sequence: CASSLSGQNYGYTF.

The chain has TRBV5-4 and TRBJ2-7; no clear D gene. Germline loops: CDR1 SGHNT, CDR2 YYREEE (reference sequence). The CDR3 runs to 14 residues. V was pared by 2 bases and J by 2 bases, with 11 bases between. The DNA for the CDR3 is TGTGCCAGCAGCTTTCAACAGATAACCTACGAGCAGTACTTC. Protein: CASSFQQITYEQYF.

For the CDR3, the DNA is TGTGCCAGCAGCCCAGCACGCGGAGGGGGCGGAGGGACTGAAGCTTTCTTT. This translates into CASSPARGGGGGTEAFF. This sequence joins TRBV28 and TRBJ1-1, with TRBD1 matching over 7 bases. The CDR3 sequence is 17 residues long. Trimming removed 6 bases from V and 5 bases from J; junction bases left unmatched: 18. Germline V CDR1 and CDR2: MDHEN, SYDVKM.

CDR3 loop: CASSQDLNSPLHF. The CDR3 coding sequence is TGTGCCAGCAGCCAAGACCTCAATTCACCCCTCCACTTT. This chain links TRBV14 with TRBJ1-6; D remains ambiguous. CDR3 length: 13 amino acids. V was pared by 0 bases and J by 7 bases, with 4 bases between. Germline V gene data show CDR1 as SGHDN and CDR2 as FVKESK.

This clone appeared a single time. The V call is TRBV9, the J call TRBJ2-7; D not certain. V shed 0 bases and J shed 3 bases, with 7 bases lying between them. Germline V lookup: CDR1 SGDLS, CDR2 YYNGEE. The CDR3 extends over 13 amino acids. CDR3 in DNA: TGTGCCAGCAGCGTAGGGGCCAGCTACGAGCAGTACTTC. The encoded protein is CASSVGASYEQYF.

V gene TRBV5-6 combines with J gene TRBJ1-6; the D is unclear. V lost 0 bases, J lost 5 bases, and 9 bases lay in between. Germline V gene data show CDR1 as SGHDT and CDR2 as YYEEEE. The CDR3 is made up of 15 amino acids. In DNA form, the CDR3 reads TGTGCCAGCAGCTTGGTGGGGAGGGATAATTCACCCCTCCACTTT. It is translated as CASSLVGRDNSPLHF.